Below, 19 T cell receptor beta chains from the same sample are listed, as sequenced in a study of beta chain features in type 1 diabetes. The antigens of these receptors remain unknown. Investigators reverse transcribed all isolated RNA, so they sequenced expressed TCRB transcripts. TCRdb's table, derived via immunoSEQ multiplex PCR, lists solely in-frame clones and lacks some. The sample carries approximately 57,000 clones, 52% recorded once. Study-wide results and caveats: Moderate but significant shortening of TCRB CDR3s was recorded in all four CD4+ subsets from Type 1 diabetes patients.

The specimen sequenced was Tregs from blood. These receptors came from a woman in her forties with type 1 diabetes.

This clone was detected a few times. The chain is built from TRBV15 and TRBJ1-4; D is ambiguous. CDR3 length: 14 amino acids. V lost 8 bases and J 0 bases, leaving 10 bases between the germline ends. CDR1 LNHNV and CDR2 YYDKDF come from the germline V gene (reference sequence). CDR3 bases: TGTGCCACCGGAGACGGTTCAACTAATGAAAAACTGTTTTTT. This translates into CATGDGSTNEKLFF.

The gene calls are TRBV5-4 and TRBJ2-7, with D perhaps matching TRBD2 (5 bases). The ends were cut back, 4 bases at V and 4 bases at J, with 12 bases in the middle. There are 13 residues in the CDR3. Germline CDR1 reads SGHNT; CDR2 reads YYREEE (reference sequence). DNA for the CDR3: TGTGCCAGCAGCCAAGAGGGTCTGTACGAGCAGTACTTC. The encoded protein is CASSQEGLYEQYF. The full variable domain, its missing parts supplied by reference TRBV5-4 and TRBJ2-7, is ETGVTQSPTHLIKTRGQQVTLRCSSQSGHNTVSWYQQALGQGPQFIFQYYREEENGRGNFPPRFSGLQFPNYSSELNVNALELDDSALYLCASSQEGLYEQYFGPGTRLTVT.

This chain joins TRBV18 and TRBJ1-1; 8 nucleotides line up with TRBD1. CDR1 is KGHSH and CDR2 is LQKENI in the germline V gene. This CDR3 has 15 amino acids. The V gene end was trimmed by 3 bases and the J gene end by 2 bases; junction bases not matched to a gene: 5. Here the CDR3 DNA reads TGTGCCAGCTCACCTCGGGACAGGCAAAACACTGAAGCTTTCTTT. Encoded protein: CASSPRDRQNTEAFF.

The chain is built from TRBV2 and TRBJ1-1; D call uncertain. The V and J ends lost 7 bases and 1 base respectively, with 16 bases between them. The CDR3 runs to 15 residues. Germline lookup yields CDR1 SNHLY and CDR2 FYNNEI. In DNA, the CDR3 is TGTGCCAGCACCCGAGGAGAGCCCTGGAACACTGAAGCTTTCTTT. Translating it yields CASTRGEPWNTEAFF.

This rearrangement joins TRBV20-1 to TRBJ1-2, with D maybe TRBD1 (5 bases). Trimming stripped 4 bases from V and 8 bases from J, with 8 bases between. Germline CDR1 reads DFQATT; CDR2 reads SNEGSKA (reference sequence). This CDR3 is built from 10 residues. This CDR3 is CSATGYGYTF. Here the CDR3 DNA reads TGCAGTGCTACAGGGTACGGCTACACCTTC.

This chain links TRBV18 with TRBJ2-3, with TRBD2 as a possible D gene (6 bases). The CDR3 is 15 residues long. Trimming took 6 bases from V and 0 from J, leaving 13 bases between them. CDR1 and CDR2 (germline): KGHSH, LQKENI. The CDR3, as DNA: TGTGCCAGCTCTGGACGAGCGGGTAGCACAGATACGCAGTATTTT. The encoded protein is CASSGRAGSTDTQYF.

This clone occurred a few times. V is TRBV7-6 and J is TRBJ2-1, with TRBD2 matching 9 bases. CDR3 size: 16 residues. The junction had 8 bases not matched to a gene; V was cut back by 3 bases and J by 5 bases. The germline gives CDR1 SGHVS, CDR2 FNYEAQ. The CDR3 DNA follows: TGTGCCAGCAGCTTTACGTCGGCTAGCGGGGACAATGAGCAGTTCTTC. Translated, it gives CASSFTSASGDNEQFF.

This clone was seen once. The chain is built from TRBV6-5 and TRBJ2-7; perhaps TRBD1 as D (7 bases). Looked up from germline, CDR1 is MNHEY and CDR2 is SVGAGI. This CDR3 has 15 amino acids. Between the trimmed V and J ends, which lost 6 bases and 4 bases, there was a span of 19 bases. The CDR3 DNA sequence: TGTGCCAGCAGACTCCATGACAGGGAGGCGTACGAGCAGTACTTC. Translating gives CASRLHDREAYEQYF.

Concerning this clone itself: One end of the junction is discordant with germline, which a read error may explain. In nucleotides, the CDR3 is TGTGCCAGCAATGAGAGCTACGGCACAGGTACGCAGTATTTT. Its translation: CASNESYGTGTQYF. This chain connects TRBV2 to TRBJ2-3; maybe TRBD1 (5 bases). The V gene's germline CDR1 is SNHLY and CDR2 FYNNEI. CDR3 length: 14 residues.

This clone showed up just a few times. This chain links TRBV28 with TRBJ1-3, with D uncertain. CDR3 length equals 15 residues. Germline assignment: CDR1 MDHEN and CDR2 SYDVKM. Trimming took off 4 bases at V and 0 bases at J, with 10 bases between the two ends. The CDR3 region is CASSSTAYSGNTIYF. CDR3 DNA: TGTGCCAGCAGTTCCACAGCCTACTCTGGAAACACCATATATTTT.

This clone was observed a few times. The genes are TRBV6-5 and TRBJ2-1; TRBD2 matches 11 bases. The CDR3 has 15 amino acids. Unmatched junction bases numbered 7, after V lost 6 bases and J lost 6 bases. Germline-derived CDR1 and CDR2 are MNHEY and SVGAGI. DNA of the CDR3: TGTGCCAGCAGAGAGACGGGGACTAGCGGCAATGAGCAGTTCTTC. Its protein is CASRETGTSGNEQFF.

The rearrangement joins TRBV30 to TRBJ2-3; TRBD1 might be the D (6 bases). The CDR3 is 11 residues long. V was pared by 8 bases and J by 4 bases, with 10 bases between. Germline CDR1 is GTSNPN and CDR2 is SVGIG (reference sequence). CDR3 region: CAARTADTQYF. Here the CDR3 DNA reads TGTGCCGCCCGGACAGCAGATACGCAGTATTTT.

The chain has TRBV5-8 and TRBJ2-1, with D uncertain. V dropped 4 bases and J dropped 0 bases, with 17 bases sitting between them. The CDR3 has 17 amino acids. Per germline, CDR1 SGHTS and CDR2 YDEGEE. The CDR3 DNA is TGTGCCAGCAGCCCGCGTTGGTCTAGGAGCTCCTACAATGAGCAGTTCTTC. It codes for CASSPRWSRSSYNEQFF.

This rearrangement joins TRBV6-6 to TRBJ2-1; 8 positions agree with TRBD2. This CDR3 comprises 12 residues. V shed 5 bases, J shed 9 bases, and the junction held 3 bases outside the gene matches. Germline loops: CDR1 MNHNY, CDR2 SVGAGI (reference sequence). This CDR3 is CASSPAGGEQFF. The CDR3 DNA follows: TGTGCCAGCAGTCCTGCGGGGGGTGAGCAGTTCTTC.

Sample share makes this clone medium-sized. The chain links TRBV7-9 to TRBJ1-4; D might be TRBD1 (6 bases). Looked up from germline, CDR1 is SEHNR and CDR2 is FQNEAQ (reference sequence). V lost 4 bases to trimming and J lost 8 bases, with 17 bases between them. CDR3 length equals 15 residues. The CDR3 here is CASSSEIPGDEKLFF. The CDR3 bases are TGTGCCAGCAGCTCAGAGATTCCAGGGGACGAAAAACTGTTTTTT.

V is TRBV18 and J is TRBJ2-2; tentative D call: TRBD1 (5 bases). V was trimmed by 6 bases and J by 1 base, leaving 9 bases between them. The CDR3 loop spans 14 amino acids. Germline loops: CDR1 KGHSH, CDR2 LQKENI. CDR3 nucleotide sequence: TGTGCCAGCTCCCAAGACAGGAACACCGGGGAGCTGTTTTTT. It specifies CASSQDRNTGELFF.

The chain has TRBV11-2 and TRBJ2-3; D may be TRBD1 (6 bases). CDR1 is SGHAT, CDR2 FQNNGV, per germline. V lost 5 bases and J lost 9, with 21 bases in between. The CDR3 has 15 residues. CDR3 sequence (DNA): TGTGCCAGCAGCCCAAGGACGGGGACATGGGGAACGCAGTATTTT. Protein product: CASSPRTGTWGTQYF.

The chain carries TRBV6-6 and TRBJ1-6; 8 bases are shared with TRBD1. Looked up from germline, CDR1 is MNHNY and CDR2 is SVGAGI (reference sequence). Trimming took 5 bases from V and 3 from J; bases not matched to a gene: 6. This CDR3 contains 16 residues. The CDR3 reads CASSAIRGLYNSPLHF. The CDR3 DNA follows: TGTGCCAGCAGTGCTATCAGGGGGCTCTATAATTCACCCCTCCACTTT.

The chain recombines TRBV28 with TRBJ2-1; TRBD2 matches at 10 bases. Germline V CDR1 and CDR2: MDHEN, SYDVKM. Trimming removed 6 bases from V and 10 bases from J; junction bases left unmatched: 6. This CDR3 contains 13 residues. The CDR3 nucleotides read TGTGCCAGCAGACTAGCGGGGACCCGAGAGCAGTTCTTC. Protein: CASRLAGTREQFF.